This T cell receptor (beta chain) was captured by sequencing in a study of cytomegalovirus exposure and HLA in healthy donors. Study at large: Roughly 180 million T cells yielded some 120 million unique TCR beta sequences in earlier analysis. Study findings and constraints: The authors listed 150 to 200 TCR beta chains as cytomegalovirus-associated. Confirmation was obtained in vitro that a few CMV-associated chains are specific for CMV antigens.

Primers included in the PCR were 60 Vbeta and 13 Jbeta primers. Method: immunoSEQ multiplex PCR; TCRdb's copy keeps in-frame clones and lacks some. The repertoire consists of about 170,000 clones, with about three quarters occurring once and the leading ten covering 2.5% to 3.5%. In germline, CDR1 is MDHEN, CDR2 SYDVKM. The CDR3 spans 11 residues. The V gene lost 5 bases and the J gene lost 6 bases, with 7 bases spanning the gap. Concerning this clone: The antigen remains unidentified.

V is TRBV28 and J is TRBJ1-2; D gene ambiguous. This sequence originates from a female donor in good health and CMV-seronegative. Sequenced input: PBMCs. The CDR3 sequence: CASSPRNGYTF. The CDR3 region has the DNA TGTGCCAGCAGTCCCCGTAATGGCTACACCTTC.